Listed here are 11 T cell receptor beta chains from one sample, sequenced in a study of T cell responses to AZD1222 COVID-19 vaccine. The table came from immunoSEQ multiplex PCR; TCRdb's copy has only in-frame clones and leaves some out. The repertoire has 130,000 to 150,000 clones, 90% to 95% of them found once; the top ten carry around 5.2%. Sequencing used peripheral blood, obtained on day 0 of AZD1222 vaccination. These receptors were taken from an adult in good health.

The chain links TRBV19 to TRBJ1-5, with D unresolved. Trimming left V 7 bases short and J 4 bases short, with 8 bases between. Germline lookup yields CDR1 LNHDA and CDR2 SQIVND (reference sequence). CDR3 length: 12 residues. CDR3 protein: CASKRENQPQHF. CDR3 nucleotide sequence: TGTGCCAGTAAGAGAGAGAATCAGCCCCAGCATTTT.

The CDR3 here is CASSQSGGNLAYGYTF. CDR3 sequence (DNA): TGTGCCAGCAGTCAGTCAGGGGGAAATTTAGCTTATGGCTACACCTTC. V gene TRBV6-6 combines with J gene TRBJ1-2, with TRBD1 matching 7 bases. Per germline, CDR1 MNHNY and CDR2 SVGAGI (reference sequence). The CDR3 loop spans 16 amino acids. V was clipped by 5 bases and J by 5 bases; unmatched bases: 14.

The rearrangement links TRBV28 to TRBJ1-2, with a possible D match to TRBD1 (5 bases). This CDR3 is built from 12 residues. Trimming stripped 8 bases from V and 8 bases from J, with 15 bases between. Per the germline V gene, CDR1 is MDHEN and CDR2 is SYDVKM. This CDR3 is CASVVAGRGYTF. The DNA of the CDR3 is TGTGCCAGCGTAGTAGCGGGGCGAGGCTACACCTTC.

The CDR3 region is CASSLEPGKADTQYF. CDR3 coding DNA: TGTGCCAGCAGCTTAGAACCCGGGAAGGCAGATACGCAGTATTTT. The chain links TRBV7-2 to TRBJ2-3, with TRBD2 as a possible D gene (5 bases). Per the germline V gene, CDR1 is SGHTA and CDR2 is FQGNSA. Trimming pared 1 base from V and 4 bases from J, leaving 12 bases between. The CDR3 totals 15 residues.

The chain carries TRBV9 and TRBJ2-1; weak D call: TRBD1 (6 bases). Trimming stripped 3 bases from V and 9 bases from J, with 16 bases between. Per germline, CDR1 SGDLS and CDR2 YYNGEE. The CDR3 length is 14 residues. The CDR3: CASSATGQYGEQFF. CDR3 bases: TGTGCCAGCAGCGCGACAGGCCAATATGGTGAGCAGTTCTTC.

Only a few counts were recorded for this clone. This chain joins TRBV7-2 and TRBJ2-7; TRBD2 aligns across 7 bases. J gave up 2 bases and V 4 bases, and 8 bases lay outside the gene matches. From germline, CDR1 is SGHTA and CDR2 FQGNSA. This CDR3 has 15 residues. The CDR3 region has the DNA TGTGCCAGCAGCTCTTACGCCAGCGGGACCTACGAGCAGTACTTC. Its protein product is CASSSYASGTYEQYF.

The V call is TRBV9, the J call TRBJ1-4; 9 nucleotides agree with TRBD1. The ends lost 5 bases at V and 6 bases at J; junction bases unmatched: 8. The CDR3 is 15 residues long. The germline CDR1 and CDR2 sequences are SGDLS and YYNGEE. The CDR3 here is CASSGGQGTDEKLFF. The DNA of the CDR3 is TGTGCCAGCAGTGGTGGACAGGGGACGGATGAAAAACTGTTTTTT.

The chain links TRBV29-1 to TRBJ2-5; D remains ambiguous. V lost 0 bases, J lost 5 bases, and 4 bases lay in between. Germline V gives CDR1 SQVTM, CDR2 ANQGSEA. The CDR3 extends over 11 amino acids. The CDR3 DNA reads as TGCAGCGTTGAAGATTCCGAGACCCAGTACTTC. The encoded protein is CSVEDSETQYF.

This chain joins TRBV4-2 and TRBJ1-1; D remains ambiguous. Trimming removed 5 bases at V and 2 bases at J, with 12 bases between. Germline values: CDR1 LGHNA, CDR2 YNFKEQ. The CDR3 length is 14 residues. This chain's CDR3 is CASSKGGGNTEAFF. The CDR3 bases are TGTGCCAGCAGCAAGGGTGGAGGTAACACTGAAGCTTTCTTT.

The chain links TRBV4-1 to TRBJ1-1; D not certain. This CDR3 spans 19 amino acids. The germline V and J ends were trimmed by 2 bases and 6 bases, with 28 bases remaining between them. CDR1 and CDR2 from the germline V gene are MGHRA and YSYEKL. The CDR3 DNA sequence: TGCGCCAGCAGCCAACGTCAAATGGAGCTTACGGACCCTGGGGCTGAAGCTTTCTTT. This gives the protein CASSQRQMELTDPGAEAFF.

The chain employs TRBV5-6 and TRBJ2-5, with D possibly being TRBD2 (6 bases). Trimming took off 6 bases at V and 1 base at J, with 16 bases between the two ends. The CDR3 loop spans 15 amino acids. CDR1 and CDR2 (germline): SGHDT, YYEEEE. This chain's CDR3 is CASKPGVLAQETQYF. CDR3 in DNA: TGTGCCAGCAAACCTGGGGTACTAGCCCAAGAGACCCAGTACTTC.